This TCR beta chain was identified during a study of shared clonotypes between healthy human individuals. Study details: The study used three CD4 naive, three CD4 memory, two CD8 naive and one CD8 memory plate per donor.

The assay ran at deep level. Sequenced by immunoSEQ multiplex PCR; TCRdb stores in-frame clones only, minus some. This sample has about 600,000 clones, with around 97% found just once. V was clipped by 1 base and J by 4 bases; unmatched bases: 3. This CDR3 has 16 amino acids. Looked up from germline, CDR1 is KGHSH and CDR2 is LQKENI. Study-wide results and limits: Rarefaction exposed incomplete sorted-subset sequencing despite large depth.

A note on this clone: Its antigen is still unknown.

Researchers partitioned CD4+ cells into CD45RA+ naive and CD45RA-negative memory subsets. The TCR was taken from a woman in her thirties in good health. The rearrangement links TRBV18 to TRBJ2-3; 12 bases agree with TRBD1. Sequencing was carried out using naive CD4+ T cells sorted from blood. The sample's subset: CD45RA+ positively selected. The CDR3 is CASSPRDRGPADTQYF. The CDR3 bases are TGTGCCAGCTCACCACGGGACAGGGGGCCCGCAGATACGCAGTATTTT.